Below are 31 T cell receptor beta chains sequenced from a single sample in a study of tumor-infiltrating lymphocytes in primary liver carcinoma. From roughly 0.5 ug total RNA, TCR beta cDNA was generated with a primer in the constant region. Three nested multiplex PCR rounds, a slightly modified ARM-PCR, produced the libraries for TCR beta. Running 9 to 10 cycles apiece, the first two PCR rounds relied on TRBV1-TRBV30 forward primers together with a C-beta reverse primer. TCRdb ran MiXCR on the multiplex PCR reads and lists one entry per CDR3 protein. This sample has 65,000 to 80,000 distinct CDR3 sequences, with roughly 69% found just once. Extraction of RNA together with DNA used about 17-34 mg of unsorted bulk tissue. Sequencing used liver tumor tissue from sampling region 4. Subset noted: tumor region T4, right-lateral pole. The source of these receptors is a man aged 35 to 55 with primary liver carcinoma and hepatitis B virus infection.

This clonotype has at least ten counts. The rearrangement joins TRBV5-5 to TRBJ2-1, with D tentatively TRBD2 (5 bases). Germline V gives CDR1 SGHKS, CDR2 YYEKEE (reference sequence). CDR3 size: 14 residues. Deletions cut 3 bases from V and 10 bases from J, with 17 bases between. CDR3 sequence reads: CASSWERLDYEQFF. CDR3 nucleotide sequence: TGTGCCAGCAGCTGGGAGAGATTAGATTACGAGCAGTTCTTC.

For this clonotype: This CDR3 is missing its conserved last phenylalanine or tryptophan, likely due to a read error. This chain links TRBV6-1 with TRBJ2-1; a weak D match, TRBD1 (5 bases). The CDR3 runs 13 residues. Between the trimmed V and J ends, which lost 6 bases and 2 bases, there was a span of 8 bases. The germline V gene encodes CDR1 MNHNS and CDR2 SASEGT. As DNA, the CDR3 is TGTGCCAGCAGCGACAGCCCCTACAATGAGCAGTTCTCA. Amino acid sequence: CASSDSPYNEQFS.

The chain couples TRBV11-1 to TRBJ1-4; maybe TRBD1 (6 bases). CDR1 and CDR2 (germline): SGHAT, FQDESV (reference sequence). The germline V and J ends were trimmed by 5 bases and 15 bases, with 25 bases remaining between them. The length of the CDR3 is 15 residues. The CDR3 protein is CASSHNRAPNEKMFF. The CDR3 DNA sequence: TGTGCCAGCAGCCACAACAGGGCACCTAATGAGAAAATGTTTTTT.

By share, this clonotype counts as medium-sized. The CDR3 DNA follows: TGCAGCGTCGAGGGGGGGGGTAAGACCCAGTACTTC. Residues: CSVEGGGKTQYF. The chain is built from TRBV29-1 and TRBJ2-5, with D possibly matching TRBD2 (7 bases). This CDR3 contains 12 residues. Germline CDR1 and CDR2: SQVTM and ANQGSEA. V dropped 6 bases and J dropped 6 bases, with 14 bases sitting between them.

The V gene is TRBV6-6, the J gene TRBJ1-2; D is undetermined. The CDR3 has 14 amino acids. Between the trimmed V and J ends, which lost 2 bases and 3 bases, there was a span of 10 bases. Germline CDR1 is MNHNY and CDR2 is SVGAGI (reference sequence). In DNA form, the CDR3 reads TGTGCCAGCAGTTACCCGGGAATCGACTATGGCTACACCTTC. Translated: CASSYPGIDYGYTF.

On this clonotype: One junction end does not reproduce the germline sequence, and a read error may be involved. The DNA for the CDR3 is TGTGCCAGCAGTGGTCTGCTGTCCCAAGCCTTC. Its protein product is CASSGLLSQAF. The chain joins TRBV6-5 to TRBJ1-2; the D is unclear. There are 11 residues in the CDR3. Germline V CDR1 and CDR2: MNHEY, SVGAGI.

The gene calls are TRBV4-1 and TRBJ2-1; TRBD2 agrees at 7 bases. Per germline, CDR1 MGHRA and CDR2 YSYEKL. This CDR3 comprises 15 residues. The trim removed 4 bases at V and 5 bases at J, leaving 8 bases unmatched. CDR3 sequence: CASSPTSERDNEQFF. Here the CDR3 DNA reads TGCGCCAGCAGCCCCACTAGCGAGAGGGACAATGAGCAGTTCTTC.

The chain joins TRBV21-1 to TRBJ2-3; TRBD2 reflects the table's D call only, with no check against the DNA. TRBV21-1 is marked as a pseudogene. This CDR3 comprises 14 residues. Written as DNA, the CDR3 is TGTGACAGCGGCCCAGGACTGCTCACAGATACGCAGTATTTT. It specifies CDSGPGLLTDTQYF.

Worth noting for this clonotype: The junction shows a germline mismatch at one end, possibly a read error. The chain couples TRBV11-2 to TRBJ2-1; a weak D match, TRBD1 (5 bases). Germline CDR1 and CDR2: SGHAT and FQNNGV. The CDR3 sequence is 13 residues long. The CDR3 region has the DNA TGTGCCAGCAGACCCACAGGCCGTGATGAGCAACTCTTC. Translating gives CASRPTGRDEQLF.

This rearrangement joins TRBV5-5 to TRBJ1-1; D is uncertain. The CDR3 contains 13 residues. CDR1 is SGHKS, CDR2 YYEKEE, per germline (reference sequence). The CDR3 coding sequence is TGTGTCAACAGCTTCGAGGGGAACACTGAAGCTTTCTTT. Translation gives CVNSFEGNTEAFF.

To note about this clonotype: The conserved phenylalanine or tryptophan is not found at the CDR3 terminus, so this likely reflects a read error. The chain joins TRBV6-1 to TRBJ2-1; no reliable D call. V lost 10 bases, J lost 4 bases, and 14 bases lay in between. The germline CDR1 and CDR2 sequences are MNHNS and SASEGT. This CDR3 contains 13 residues. The DNA for the CDR3 is TGTGCCAATCTTAGGCCCTCGTACAATGAGCAGTTCTCC. Its protein product is CANLRPSYNEQFS.

Notes on this clonotype: At one end, the junction sequence differs from germline, possibly due to a read error. V and J are TRBV6-6 and TRBJ1-6; D remains unclear. The germline V gene has CDR1 MNHNY and CDR2 SVGAGI (reference sequence). CDR3 length: 16 residues. The CDR3 loop reads CVSSYGFWGGNSPLHF. The CDR3 DNA is TGTGTCAGCAGTTACGGCTTCTGGGGAGGCAATTCACCCCTCCACTTT.

Note on this clonotype: Being one base from a much bigger clone, this may be a read error. The J gene is TRBJ2-7, the V gene TRBV5-6; 8 positions match TRBD1. This CDR3 is built from 13 residues. Germline V lookup: CDR1 SGHDT, CDR2 YYEEEE. CDR3 nucleotides: TGTGCCAGCAGCTTCCCAGGGGGCCACGAGCATTACTTC. Amino acid sequence: CASSFPGGHEHYF.

Points on this clonotype: One junction end does not reproduce the germline sequence, and a read error may be involved. The chain uses TRBV12-3 or TRBV12-4 and TRBJ2-1, with D perhaps matching TRBD1 (6 bases). This CDR3 has 13 residues. This CDR3 reads CASSGDMAHKQFF. The CDR3 coding sequence is TGTGCCAGCAGTGGGGACATGGCCCATAAGCAATTCTTC.

This clonotype was recorded at least ten times. This sequence joins TRBV30 and TRBJ1-6, with 8 positions matching TRBD1. Losses at the gene ends were 4 bases for V and 7 bases for J; bases not matched to a gene: 9. This CDR3 is built from 15 residues. Germline V gene sequence: CDR1 GTSNPN, CDR2 SVGIG (reference sequence). This CDR3 is CAWKSPGGANSPLHF. CDR3 bases: TGTGCCTGGAAATCTCCAGGGGGCGCGAATTCACCCCTCCACTTT.

This clonotype was counted a single time. This sequence joins TRBV11-2 and TRBJ2-2; 7 bases map to TRBD1. Germline V CDR1 and CDR2: SGHAT, FQNNGV. The CDR3 covers 16 residues. Trimming took 11 bases from V and 5 from J; bases not matched to a gene: 17. The CDR3 nucleotides read TGTGCCGGCGGCTTAGAACCGACAGGGATTACCGGGGAGCTGTTTTTT. Its protein product is CAGGLEPTGITGELFF.

The sample holds many counts of this clonotype. The rearrangement links TRBV28 to TRBJ2-2, with TRBD2 identical over 10 bases. V was pared by 8 bases and J by 3 bases, with 6 bases of the junction left unmatched. The CDR3 runs to 15 residues. The germline V gene encodes CDR1 MDHEN and CDR2 SYDVKM. CDR3 DNA: TGTGCCAGCTCTAGCGGGAGTGTTCACACCGGGGAGCTGTTTTTT. The encoded protein is CASSSGSVHTGELFF.

This clonotype was counted ten times or more. The gene calls are TRBV5-4 and TRBJ2-7; tentatively, D is TRBD1 (6 bases). V lost 5 bases to trimming and J lost 6 bases, with 15 bases between them. Looked up from germline, CDR1 is SGHNT and CDR2 is YYREEE (reference sequence). This CDR3 has 13 residues. The CDR3 reads CASSSYQGTEQYF. The CDR3 DNA sequence: TGTGCCAGCAGTTCATACCAGGGGACCGAGCAGTACTTC.

With regard to this clonotype: A clone one base away is much larger, so this may be a read error. The chain couples TRBV28 to TRBJ2-7, with D hard to call. CDR3 length: 14 residues. Germline V CDR1 and CDR2: MDHEN, SYDVKM. The CDR3 DNA reads as TGTGCCGGCAGTCCCCACCAGTTAGCCTACGAGCAGTACTTC. Amino acid sequence: CAGSPHQLAYEQYF.

Details on this clonotype: At one of its ends the junction is not consistent with the germline gene, which may arise from a read error. The chain is built from TRBV9 and TRBJ1-1; D is ambiguous. From germline, CDR1 is SGDLS and CDR2 YYNGEE. The CDR3 loop spans 14 amino acids. CDR3 coding DNA: TGTGTCAGCAGCGTAGTAGTCTCTGGGAGTGAAGCTTTCTTT. Translated, it gives CVSSVVVSGSEAFF.

This chain uses TRBV24-1 with TRBJ1-2; a weak D match, TRBD1 (5 bases). Trimming removed 4 bases from V and 5 bases from J, with 16 bases in between. Germline V gives CDR1 KGHDR, CDR2 SFDVKD. This CDR3 has 15 amino acids. CDR3 in amino acids: CATSDPRDSGYGYTF. The CDR3 nucleotides read TGTGCCACCAGTGACCCCCGGGACTCGGGATATGGCTACACCTTC.

About this clonotype: This may stem from a read error, because a much larger clone lies one nucleotide away. The rearrangement joins TRBV5-1 to TRBJ1-3, with 7 bases aligning to TRBD1. The CDR3 spans 14 residues. Germline lookup yields CDR1 SGHRS and CDR2 YFSETQ. CDR3: CASSLDPGGNTVYF. The CDR3 bases are TGCGCCAGCAGCTTGGATCCAGGGGGAAACACCGTATATTTT.

This clonotype was seen more than once but under ten times. V usage is TRBV7-3 and J usage is TRBJ2-5, with D tentatively TRBD1 (6 bases). Germline CDR1 and CDR2: SGHTA and FQGTGA. The CDR3 has 13 residues. Deletions cut 4 bases from V and 5 bases from J, with 11 bases between. The CDR3 region is CASSSDREETQYF. The CDR3 DNA is TGTGCCAGCAGCTCGGACAGAGAGGAGACCCAGTACTTC.

This clonotype was counted ten times or more. The chain is built from TRBV12-3 or TRBV12-4 and TRBJ2-3; 8 nucleotides match TRBD2. J lost 3 bases, V lost 3 bases, and 5 bases had no gene match. This CDR3 region has 15 residues. DNA of the CDR3: TGTGCCAGCAGTTTCGGACTAGCTGGGACAGATACGCAGTATTTT. Protein sequence: CASSFGLAGTDTQYF.

As regards this clonotype: Sequence at one end of the junction differs from germline and may be a read error. The chain uses TRBV11-2 and TRBJ1-3; D call uncertain. Germline assignment: CDR1 SGHAT and CDR2 FQNNGV. The CDR3 has 15 amino acids. The CDR3 spells CASILNSAPGNTIYF. In DNA, the CDR3 is TGTGCTAGCATCTTAAATAGCGCACCTGGAAACACCATATATTTT.

Notes on this clonotype: Likely a read error: the CDR3 ends without its conserved phenylalanine or tryptophan. Because the CDR3's place on the DNA is in doubt, the DNA is left out and the CDR3 is given as listed by TCRdb. The chain joins TRBV11-2 to TRBJ2-5; no check of the table's D call, TRBD2, against the DNA was made. The CDR3 spans 18 amino acids, including both terminal residues. Germline CDR1 reads SGHAT; CDR2 reads FQNNGV. The CDR3 region is CASSLGPPGLAGGATQYL.

As for this clonotype: Given the absence of the conserved phenylalanine or tryptophan at the CDR3 end, a read error is likely. V and J are TRBV29-1 and TRBJ2-7; 11 positions match TRBD1. The CDR3 is made up of 14 amino acids. CDR1 is SQVTM, CDR2 ANQGSEA, per germline. The J segment lost 4 bases and the V segment lost 5 bases, leaving 7 bases of the junction unmatched. The CDR3 loop is CSVRNRDRGYEQYS. The CDR3 DNA sequence: TGCAGCGTTCGAAATCGGGACAGGGGGTACGAGCAGTACTCC.

This clonotype was found many times. One base away lies a much larger clone, so this may be a sequencing read error. The chain carries TRBV6-6 and TRBJ2-7; D ambiguous. The germline gives CDR1 MNHNY, CDR2 SVGAGI (reference sequence). CDR3 length: 13 residues. Here the CDR3 reads CACRRESGYEQYF. The CDR3 nucleotides are TGTGCCTGCAGACGAGAAAGTGGTTACGAGCAGTACTTC.

About this clonotype: An end of the junction differs from the germline gene, which may be a read error. This chain connects TRBV11-2 to TRBJ2-1; 14 bases match TRBD2. CDR1 and CDR2 (germline): SGHAT, FQNNGV. CDR3 length: 16 amino acids. CDR3 loop: CVGSYSSTSGRGGGFF. The CDR3 bases are TGCGTCGGCAGCTACTCTTCGACTAGCGGGAGGGGAGGCGGGTTCTTC.

By proportion, this clonotype is medium-sized. This rearrangement joins TRBV5-1 to TRBJ1-5; TRBD1 is a possible D gene (5 bases). V was pared by 0 bases and J by 4 bases, with 11 bases between. The CDR3 covers 15 residues. CDR1 is SGHRS, CDR2 YFSETQ, per germline. This CDR3 is CASSLAGLGNQPQHF. In DNA, the CDR3 is TGCGCCAGCAGCTTGGCAGGGTTGGGAAATCAGCCCCAGCATTTT.

On this clonotype: A much larger clone lies one base from this, so it may be a read error. This sequence joins TRBV13 and TRBJ1-2; tentatively, D is TRBD1 (5 bases). This CDR3 is built from 16 residues. V was pared by 5 bases and J by 7 bases, with 23 bases between. Germline V gives CDR1 PRHDT, CDR2 FYEKMQ (reference sequence). Here the CDR3 reads CASSLLKIGAVFGYTF. The CDR3, as DNA: TGTGCCAGCAGCCTACTTAAAATAGGGGCGGTCTTTGGCTACACCTTC. Complete variable domain (other parts from reference TRBV13 and TRBJ1-2): AAGVIQSPRHLIKEKRETATLKCYPIPRHDTVYWYQQGPGQDPQFLISFYEKMQSDKGSIPDRFSAQQFSDYHSELNMSSLELGDSALYFCASSLLKIGAVFGYTFGSGTRLTVV.